What follows describes a single TCR beta chain. The data derive from a study of blood T cells in healthy people across ages. With V trimmed by 6 bases and J by 7 bases, 5 bases remained unmatched. This CDR3 region has 12 residues. Germline assignment: CDR1 DFQATT and CDR2 SNEGSKA (reference sequence). Primers used in a second PCR of roughly 7 to 11 cycles were a sample-barcoded 5' primer and a J-beta primer mix. TCRdb reprocessed the 5' RACE reads via MiXCR and lists one record per CDR3 protein. The sample yields some 1 million distinct CDR3 sequences, 45% seen once. The chain employs TRBV20-1 and TRBJ2-4, with 8 bases identical to TRBD1. The sample taken for sequencing was blood. This receptor was identified in a woman in her sixties in good health. CDR3 region: CSARTGMNIQYF. The CDR3 nucleotides are TGCAGTGCCAGGACAGGGATGAACATTCAGTACTTC.